The 14 T cell receptor beta chains given below trace back to one sample, sequenced in a study of blood T cell repertoires in COVID-19. Generated by immunoSEQ multiplex PCR, the TCRdb table keeps only in-frame clones and is missing some. The sample records some 150,000 clones, around 84% being singletons. Sequenced input: peripheral blood. The origin of the receptors is a woman aged 45-59 years with acute or convalescent COVID-19.

The rearrangement uses TRBV4-3 and TRBJ2-3, with TRBD2 identical over 13 bases. The CDR3 contains 16 residues. Trimming removed 0 bases from V and 3 bases from J; junction bases left unmatched: 0. Germline V lookup: CDR1 LGHNA, CDR2 YSLEER. The CDR3 coding sequence is TGCGCCAGCAGCCAAGAGGGACTAGCGGGGACAGATACGCAGTATTTT. Translated: CASSQEGLAGTDTQYF.

The chain combines TRBV3-1 (or the pseudogene TRBV3-2) with TRBJ1-2; D remains ambiguous. CDR1 is LGHDT and CDR2 is YNNKEL in the germline V gene (reference sequence). CDR3 size: 16 residues. The ends were cut back, 0 bases at V and 4 bases at J, with 15 bases in the middle. For the CDR3, the DNA is TGTGCCAGCAGCCAAGAGGTTGGGGAGAGGAGCTATGGCTACACCTTC. Translation: CASSQEVGERSYGYTF.

V usage is TRBV7-2 and J usage is TRBJ2-7, with a possible D match to TRBD1 (6 bases). Trimming took 5 bases from V and 5 from J, leaving 19 bases between them. The CDR3 totals 15 residues. The germline V gene has CDR1 SGHTA and CDR2 FQGNSA. CDR3 loop: CASSRTLQGVHEQYF. Written as DNA, the CDR3 is TGTGCCAGCAGCAGGACACTACAGGGAGTCCACGAGCAGTACTTC. Combining the CDR3 with reference TRBV7-2 and TRBJ2-7 gives the whole variable domain GAGVSQSPSNKVTEKGKDVELRCDPISGHTALYWYRQSLGQGLEFLIYFQGNSAPDKSGLPSDRFSAERTGGSVSTLTIQRTQQEDSAVYLCASSRTLQGVHEQYFGPGTRLTVT.

This chain joins TRBV20-1 and TRBJ2-7; 15 bases agree with TRBD2. The CDR3 contains 17 residues. V dropped 3 bases and J dropped 0; count of bases not matched to a gene: 6. Germline V gene lookup returns CDR1 DFQATT and CDR2 SNEGSKA (reference sequence). CDR3: CSASLGLAGGSSYEQYF. The CDR3 region has the DNA TGCAGTGCTAGTCTAGGACTAGCGGGGGGGAGCTCCTACGAGCAGTACTTC.

The CDR3 loop reads CASSFTYYGYTF. CDR3 sequence (DNA): TGTGCCAGCAGTTTTACTTATTATGGCTACACCTTC. The chain couples TRBV28 to TRBJ1-2; D is unresolved. Looked up from germline, CDR1 is MDHEN and CDR2 is SYDVKM. V was cut by 3 bases and J by 5 bases, with 7 bases left in between. This CDR3 contains 12 residues.

The chain's CDR3 is CATSAGGGTDTQYF. The CDR3 DNA reads as TGTGCCACCAGTGCTGGCGGGGGCACAGATACGCAGTATTTT. The chain carries TRBV24-1 and TRBJ2-3; D might be TRBD2 (6 bases). Trimming removed 5 bases from V and 1 base from J, with 9 bases in between. This CDR3 comprises 14 residues. CDR1 and CDR2 (germline): KGHDR, SFDVKD.

This clone occurred a few times. The chain employs TRBV20-1 and TRBJ2-5; 7 bases map to TRBD1. V gave up 3 bases and J gave up 2 bases; unmatched junction bases: 6. Looked up from germline, CDR1 is DFQATT and CDR2 is SNEGSKA (reference sequence). The CDR3 length is 14 residues. The CDR3 DNA reads TGCAGTGCTAGTAGGGGGACAGAGCAAGAGACCCAGTACTTC. This gives the protein CSASRGTEQETQYF.

This chain links TRBV27 with TRBJ1-5; 7 nucleotides match TRBD1. Germline V lookup: CDR1 MNHEY, CDR2 SMNVEV (reference sequence). This CDR3 contains 14 residues. Trimming took 11 bases from V and 7 from J; bases not matched to a gene: 14. The CDR3 loop reads CASRHTGAGQPQHF. The CDR3 nucleotides read TGTGCCTCCCGACATACAGGGGCCGGGCAGCCCCAGCATTTT.

The V and J genes are TRBV6-2 or TRBV6-3 and TRBJ2-5; D is possibly TRBD2 (6 bases). Trimming pared 5 bases from V and 3 bases from J, leaving 13 bases between. The CDR3 covers 14 residues. Per germline, CDR1 MNHEY and CDR2 SVGEGT. The CDR3 protein is CASSRTGVEETQYF. Written as DNA, the CDR3 is TGTGCCAGCAGTCGTACGGGGGTGGAAGAGACCCAGTACTTC.

CDR3 loop: CASSVVAGVGNTIYF. The CDR3 DNA reads as TGTGCCAGCAGCGTAGTTGCAGGGGTCGGAAACACCATATATTTT. The V and J genes are TRBV9 and TRBJ1-3; maybe TRBD1 (6 bases). This CDR3 contains 15 residues. Trimming took 0 bases from V and 4 from J, leaving 11 bases between them. Per germline, CDR1 SGDLS and CDR2 YYNGEE.

The chain links TRBV4-3 to TRBJ1-6; 7 nucleotides line up with TRBD1. With V trimmed by 0 bases and J by 6 bases, 2 bases remained unmatched. Per germline, CDR1 LGHNA and CDR2 YSLEER. The CDR3 spans 15 residues. Here the CDR3 DNA reads TGCGCCAGCAGCCAAGAACGGGACAGTAATTCACCCCTCCACTTT. Encoded protein: CASSQERDSNSPLHF.

The rearrangement uses TRBV4-3 and TRBJ1-6; D perhaps matches TRBD1 (6 bases). In germline, CDR1 is LGHNA, CDR2 YSLEER. CDR3 length: 17 amino acids. Trimming took off 0 bases at V and 10 bases at J, with 19 bases between the two ends. CDR3 nucleotides: TGCGCCAGCAGCCAAGATTCTTCAGGGGCGGGCGAATCACCCCTCCACTTT. Amino acids: CASSQDSSGAGESPLHF.

This chain links TRBV25-1 with TRBJ1-4; D is ambiguous. Germline CDR1 and CDR2: MGHDK and SYGVNS. The CDR3 has 11 amino acids. Trimming took off 8 bases at V and 5 bases at J, with 6 bases between the two ends. CDR3 amino acids: CASQRNEKLFF. CDR3 bases: TGTGCCAGCCAACGGAATGAAAAACTGTTTTTT.

This chain links TRBV3-1 (or the pseudogene TRBV3-2) with TRBJ2-7, with no clear D. The CDR3 is made up of 18 amino acids. CDR1 is LGHDT, CDR2 YNNKEL, per germline (reference sequence). Trimming removed 1 base from V and 3 bases from J, with 22 bases in between. The CDR3 loop is CASSQVGPQSTSGYEQYF. The CDR3 bases are TGTGCCAGCAGCCAAGTAGGCCCCCAGTCAACCTCGGGCTACGAGCAGTACTTC.